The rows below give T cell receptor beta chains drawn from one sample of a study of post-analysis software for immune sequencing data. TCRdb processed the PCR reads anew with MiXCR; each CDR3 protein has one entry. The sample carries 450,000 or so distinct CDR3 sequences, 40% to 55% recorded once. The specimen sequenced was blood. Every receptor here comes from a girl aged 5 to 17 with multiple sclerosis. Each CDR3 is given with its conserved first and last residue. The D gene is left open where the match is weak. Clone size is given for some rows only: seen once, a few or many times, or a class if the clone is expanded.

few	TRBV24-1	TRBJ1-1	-	CATSDGQIGRTEAFF	TGTGCCACCAGTGATGGGCAGATCGGTCGTACTGAAGCTTTCTTT
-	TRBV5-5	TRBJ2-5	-	CASSLSVATQETQYF	TGTGCCAGCAGCTTAAGCGTCGCGACCCAAGAGACCCAGTACTTC
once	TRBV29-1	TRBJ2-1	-	CSVVSALVGYNEQFF	TGCAGCGTTGTTAGCGCCTTGGTGGGTTACAATGAGCAGTTCTTC
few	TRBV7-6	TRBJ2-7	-	CASSPRVGAGSYEQYF	TGTGCCAGCAGCCCCAGAGTAGGGGCTGGGTCCTACGAGCAGTACTTC
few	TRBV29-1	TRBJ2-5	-	CSTQTGYETQYF	TGCAGCACCCAGACAGGATACGAGACCCAGTACTTC
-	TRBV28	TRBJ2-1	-	CASSLFPMAGAYNEQFF	TGTGCCAGCAGTTTATTCCCAATGGCAGGGGCCTACAATGAGCAGTTCTTC
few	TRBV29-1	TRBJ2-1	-	CSVDAPGTLARGEQFF	TGCAGCGTTGACGCACCGGGGACTCTCGCCCGGGGTGAGCAGTTCTTC
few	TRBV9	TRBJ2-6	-	CASSAPRASGANVLTF	TGTGCCAGCAGCGCCCCTAGGGCCTCTGGGGCCAACGTCCTGACTTTC
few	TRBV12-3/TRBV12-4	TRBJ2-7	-	CASTWAETYEQYF	TGTGCCAGCACCTGGGCCGAAACCTACGAGCAGTACTTC
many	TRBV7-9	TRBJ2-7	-	CASSLGMGEQYF	TGTGCCAGCAGCTTAGGTATGGGGGAGCAGTACTTC
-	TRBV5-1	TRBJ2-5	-	CASSLGLEEETQYF	TGCGCCAGCAGCTTGGGATTGGAAGAAGAGACCCAGTACTTC
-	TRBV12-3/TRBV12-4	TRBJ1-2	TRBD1	CASSPLQGAGGYTF	TGTGCCAGCAGCCCCCTACAGGGGGCAGGGGGCTACACCTTC
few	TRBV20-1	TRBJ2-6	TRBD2	CSARRGNSGANVLTF	TGCAGTGCCCGGCGGGGGAACTCTGGGGCCAACGTCCTGACTTTC
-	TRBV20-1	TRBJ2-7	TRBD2	CSARTSDTYEQYF	TGCAGTGCTAGGACTAGCGACACCTACGAGCAGTACTTC
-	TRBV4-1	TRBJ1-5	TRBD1	CASSLRDRDNQPQHF	TGCGCCAGCAGCCTCCGGGACAGGGACAATCAGCCCCAGCATTTT
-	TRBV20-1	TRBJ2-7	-	CSAETGQGFYEQYF	TGCAGTGCTGAAACAGGGCAAGGCTTCTACGAGCAGTACTTC
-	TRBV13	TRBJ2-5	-	CASSLGLRQGPRQETRYF	TGTGCCAGCAGCTTAGGTCTGCGGCAGGGCCCACGCCAAGAGACCCGGTACTTC
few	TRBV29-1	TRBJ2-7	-	CSVSTRGGGSYEQYF	TGCAGCGTCTCAACTAGAGGGGGAGGGTCCTACGAGCAGTACTTC
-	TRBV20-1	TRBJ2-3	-	CSAINGPTDTQYF	TGCAGTGCCATAAACGGCCCGACAGATACGCAGTATTTT
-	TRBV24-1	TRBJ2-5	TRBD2	CATSDRTSGGETQYF	TGTGCCACCAGTGATCGGACTAGCGGAGGAGAGACCCAGTACTTC
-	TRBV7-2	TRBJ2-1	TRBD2	CASREAGGYNEQFF	TGTGCCAGCCGAGAAGCGGGGGGGTACAATGAGCAGTTCTTC
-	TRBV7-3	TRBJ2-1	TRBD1	CASSVGQGGYNEQFF	TGTGCCAGCAGCGTAGGACAGGGTGGGTACAATGAGCAGTTCTTC
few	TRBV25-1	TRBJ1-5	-	CASSEGALPQHF	TGTGCCAGCAGTGAAGGGGCGCTGCCCCAGCATTTT
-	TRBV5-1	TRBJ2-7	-	CASTPRVSGPYEQYF	TGCGCCAGCACCCCACGAGTTAGCGGACCCTACGAGCAGTACTTC
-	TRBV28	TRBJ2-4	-	CASSLRLGRGAAKNIQYF	TGTGCCAGCAGTTTAAGGCTCGGCCGCGGGGCAGCCAAAAACATTCAGTACTTC
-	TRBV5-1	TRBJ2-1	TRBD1	CASSTGTVNEQFF	TGCGCCAGCAGCACCGGGACAGTTAATGAGCAGTTCTTC
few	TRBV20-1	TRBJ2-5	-	CSAGDLETQYF	TGCAGTGCGGGGGACTTGGAGACCCAGTACTTC
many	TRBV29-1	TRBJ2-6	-	CSVERASGANVLTF	TGCAGCGTTGAGCGCGCCTCTGGGGCCAACGTCCTGACTTTC
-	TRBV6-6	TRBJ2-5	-	CASSRAQETQYF	TGTGCCAGCAGTAGGGCCCAAGAGACCCAGTACTTC
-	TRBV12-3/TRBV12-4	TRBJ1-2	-	CASRSPGTTYGYTF	TGTGCCAGCAGATCCCCCGGGACAACCTATGGCTACACCTTC
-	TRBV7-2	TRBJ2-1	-	CASSLVGEALGFF	TGTGCCAGCAGCTTAGTGGGGGAGGCCCTCGGGTTCTTC
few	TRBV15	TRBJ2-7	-	CATSKKTGNLRPYEQYF	TGTGCCACCAGCAAAAAAACCGGGAATCTGCGACCCTACGAGCAGTACTTC
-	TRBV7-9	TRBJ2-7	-	CASSLGGDYEQYF	TGTGCCAGCAGCTTAGGGGGGGACTACGAGCAGTACTTC
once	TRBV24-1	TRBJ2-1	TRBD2	CATSDFSGTYNEQFF	TGTGCCACCAGTGATTTCAGCGGGACCTACAATGAGCAGTTCTTC
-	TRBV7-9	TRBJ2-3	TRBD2	CASSLEAGLSDTQYF	TGTGCCAGCAGCTTAGAAGCGGGATTATCAGATACGCAGTATTTT
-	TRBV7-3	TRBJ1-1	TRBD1	CASSLIPPTGGMNTEAFF	TGTGCCAGCAGCTTAATCCCACCGACAGGGGGGATGAACACTGAAGCTTTCTTT
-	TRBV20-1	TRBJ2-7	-	CRGEGGSYEQYF	TGCAGGGGCGAGGGAGGCTCCTACGAGCAGTACTTC
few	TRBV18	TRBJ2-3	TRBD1	CASSPGTGGGTDTQYF	TGTGCCAGCTCACCAGGGACAGGGGGAGGTACAGATACGCAGTATTTT
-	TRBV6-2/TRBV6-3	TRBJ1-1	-	CASSYFGQGEAFF	TGTGCCAGCAGTTACTTCGGGCAGGGTGAAGCTTTCTTT
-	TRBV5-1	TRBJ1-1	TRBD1	CASIMGGGEGTEAFF	TGCGCCAGCATCATGGGAGGGGGCGAGGGCACTGAAGCTTTCTTT
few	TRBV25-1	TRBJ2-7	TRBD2	CASSERGSSAEQYF	TGTGCCAGCAGTGAACGCGGGAGCTCGGCCGAGCAGTACTTC
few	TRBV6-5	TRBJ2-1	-	CASSYSIGINEQFF	TGTGCCAGCAGTTACTCGATTGGGATAAATGAGCAGTTCTTC
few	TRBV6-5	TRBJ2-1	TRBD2	CASRPGTSLYNEQFF	TGTGCCAGCAGACCCGGGACTAGCCTTTACAATGAGCAGTTCTTC
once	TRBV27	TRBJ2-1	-	CASSLGEFNEQFF	TGTGCCAGCAGTTTGGGAGAATTTAATGAGCAGTTCTTC
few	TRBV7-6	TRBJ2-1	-	CASSLAHRPYNEQFF	TGTGCCAGCAGCTTAGCGCACAGACCCTACAATGAGCAGTTCTTC
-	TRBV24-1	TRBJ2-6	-	CATSDSGRAGANVRTF	TGTGCCACCAGTGATTCAGGCAGGGCCGGGGCCAACGTCCGGACTTTC
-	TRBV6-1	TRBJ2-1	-	CASSGTRGHLDYEQFF	TGTGCCAGCAGCGGTACCCGGGGCCATTTGGATTATGAGCAGTTCTTC
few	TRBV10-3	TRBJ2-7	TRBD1	CAISGDQNGTVRIYEQYF	TGTGCCATCAGTGGGGACCAAAACGGGACAGTAAGAATCTACGAGCAGTACTTC
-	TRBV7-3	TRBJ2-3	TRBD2	CASSLLAGGETDTQYF	TGTGCCAGCAGCTTATTGGCGGGGGGCGAGACAGATACGCAGTATTTT
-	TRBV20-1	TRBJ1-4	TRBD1	CGARGGGQAFEKLFF	TGCGGTGCTAGAGGGGGTGGACAGGCCTTTGAAAAACTGTTTTTT
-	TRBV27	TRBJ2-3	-	CASSLLAGPYPTDTQYF	TGTGCCAGCAGTTTATTGGCGGGACCTTATCCCACAGATACGCAGTATTTT
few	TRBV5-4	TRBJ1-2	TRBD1	CASSGLGQGSNYGYTF	TGTGCCAGCAGCGGGCTGGGACAGGGCTCTAACTATGGCTACACCTTC
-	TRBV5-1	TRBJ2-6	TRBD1	CASSLRDREAGANVLTF	TGCGCCAGCAGCCTAAGGGACAGGGAGGCTGGGGCCAACGTCCTGACTTTC
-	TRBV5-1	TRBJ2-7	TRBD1	CASSVIPGQGERSYEQYF	TGCGCCAGCAGCGTCATACCGGGACAGGGAGAACGCTCCTACGAGCAGTACTTC